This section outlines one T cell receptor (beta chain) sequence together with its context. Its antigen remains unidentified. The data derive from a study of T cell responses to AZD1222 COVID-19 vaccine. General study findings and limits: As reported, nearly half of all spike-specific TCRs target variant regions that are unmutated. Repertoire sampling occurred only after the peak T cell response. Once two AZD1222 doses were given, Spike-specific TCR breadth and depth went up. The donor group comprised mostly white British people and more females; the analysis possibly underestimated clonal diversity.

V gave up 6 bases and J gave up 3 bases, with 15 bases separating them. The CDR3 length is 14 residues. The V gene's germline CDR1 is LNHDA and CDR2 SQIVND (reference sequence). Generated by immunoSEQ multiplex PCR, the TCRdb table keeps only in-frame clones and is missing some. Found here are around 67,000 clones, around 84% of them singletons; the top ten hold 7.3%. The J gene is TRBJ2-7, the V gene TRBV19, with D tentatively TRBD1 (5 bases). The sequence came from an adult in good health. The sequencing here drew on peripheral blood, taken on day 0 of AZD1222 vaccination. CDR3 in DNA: TGTGCCAGTAGCAACTTTGGACAAGTCTACGAGCAGTACTTC. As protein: CASSNFGQVYEQYF. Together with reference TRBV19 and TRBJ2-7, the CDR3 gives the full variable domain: DGGITQSPKYLFRKEGQNVTLSCEQNLNHDAMYWYRQDPGQGLRLIYYSQIVNDFQKGDIAEGYSVSREKKESFPLTVTSAQKNPTAFYLCASSNFGQVYEQYFGPGTRLTVT.